Below are 8 T cell receptor beta chains sequenced from a single sample in a study of OX40 agonist ivuxolimab in advanced cancers. Produced via immunoSEQ multiplex PCR; TCRdb's table is partial and in-frame only. The sample records 70,000 to 95,000 clones, about 89% being singletons. The sample in question was CD4+ or CD8+ T cells sorted from blood, obtained in a trial of the OX40 agonist ivuxolimab. The receptors come from an adult with an advanced solid tumor such as melanoma, head and neck, liver or kidney cancer.

V gene TRBV7-9 combines with J gene TRBJ2-3; 10 bases are shared with TRBD2. The CDR3 contains 18 residues. The ends lost 5 bases at V and 3 bases at J; junction bases unmatched: 14. Germline values: CDR1 SEHNR, CDR2 FQNEAQ (reference sequence). CDR3 bases: TGTGCCAGCAGCCCCAGGGGGGCTAGCGGGAGTGGGACAGATACGCAGTATTTT. This codes for CASSPRGASGSGTDTQYF.

This chain joins TRBV5-1 and TRBJ2-7; D unclear. Germline CDR1 reads SGHRS; CDR2 reads YFSETQ. CDR3 length equals 15 residues. Deletions cut 0 bases from V and 5 bases from J, with 15 bases between. CDR3 residues: CASSLGPLLGHEQYF. DNA for the CDR3: TGCGCCAGCAGCTTGGGCCCCCTGCTCGGCCACGAGCAGTACTTC.

This chain links TRBV11-2 with TRBJ2-1; tentative D call: TRBD1 (5 bases). V lost 1 base and J 3 bases, leaving 13 bases between the germline ends. CDR3 length: 16 amino acids. CDR1 and CDR2 (germline): SGHAT, FQNNGV. Here the CDR3 reads CASSLAPGISYNEQFF. Written as DNA, the CDR3 is TGTGCCAGCAGCTTAGCACCAGGGATCAGCTACAATGAGCAGTTCTTC.

The V gene is TRBV27, the J gene TRBJ2-1, with 12 bases matching TRBD1. Germline CDR1 and CDR2: MNHEY and SMNVEV (reference sequence). V lost 7 bases and J lost 7; bases outside the gene matches: 5. The CDR3 covers 14 residues. The CDR3 spells CASKGQGAPNEQFF. The CDR3 DNA sequence: TGTGCCAGCAAGGGACAGGGGGCTCCAAATGAGCAGTTCTTC.

The J gene is TRBJ1-3, the V gene TRBV6-6, with D perhaps TRBD1 (5 bases). The CDR3 is made up of 15 amino acids. Germline CDR1 is MNHNY and CDR2 is SVGAGI (reference sequence). The ends were cut back, 1 base at V and 4 bases at J, with 11 bases in the middle. CDR3 sequence reads: CASSYLGGRGNTIYF. The CDR3 DNA sequence: TGTGCCAGCAGTTACTTGGGGGGAAGAGGAAACACCATATATTTT.

CDR3 in DNA: TGTGCCAGCAGTACCGGGACGGAGAGCTACGAGCAGTACTTC. This codes for CASSTGTESYEQYF. The J gene is TRBJ2-7, the V gene TRBV7-9; D tentatively fits TRBD1 or TRBD2 (5 bases each). The CDR3 covers 14 residues. With 6 bases removed from V and 3 bases from J, the gap between germline ends came to 15 bases. Germline V CDR1 and CDR2: SEHNR, FQNEAQ (reference sequence).

V usage is TRBV5-6 and J usage is TRBJ1-2; D uncertain. Trimming stripped 0 bases from V and 4 bases from J, with 7 bases between. Germline assignment: CDR1 SGHDT and CDR2 YYEEEE. The CDR3 is made up of 13 amino acids. For the CDR3, the DNA is TGTGCCAGCAGCTTGGAAGGAGGCTATGGCTACACCTTC. Amino acids: CASSLEGGYGYTF.

This CDR3 reads CSAGADNEQFF. The CDR3 nucleotides read TGCAGCGCCGGGGCAGACAATGAGCAGTTCTTC. The V call is TRBV29-1, the J call TRBJ2-1; D is possibly TRBD1 or TRBD2 (5 bases each). From germline, CDR1 is SQVTM and CDR2 ANQGSEA. The germline V and J ends were trimmed by 7 bases and 5 bases, with 9 bases remaining between them. The CDR3 length is 11 residues.